This record concerns one TCR beta chain sequence. Its antigen is unidentified. A read error is possible here, since a much larger clone lies one base away. Distinct nucleotide sequences in the sample also encode this CDR3. These data originate in a study of shared clonotypes between healthy human individuals. Study-level results: The four-donor shared clonotypes exceeded non-shared clonotypes in generation probability, with non-shared ones scoring lower. Enrolling few donors narrowed the genetic and exposure-history diversity that was represented.

The CD4+ fraction was divided into a CD45RA+ naive subset and a CD45RA-negative memory subset. V lost 6 bases to trimming and J lost 3 bases; unmatched junction nucleotides: 1. Looked up from germline, CDR1 is MNHEY and CDR2 is SVGAGI. The CDR3 extends over 13 amino acids. Libraries were prepared by immunoSEQ multiplex PCR; TCRdb keeps only in-frame clonotypes and omits some of them. The sample records fewer than 3 million clones, about nine tenths being singletons. The V call is TRBV6-5, the J call TRBJ2-2, with 7 bases matching TRBD1. Sequencing was carried out using naive CD4+ T cells from PBMCs. Subset given: CD45RA+ positively selected. The source is a man between 18 and 29 years old in good health. Some clones in this sample may be carry-over from other donors' samples. CDR3 bases: TGTGCCAGCAGAGACAGGGACACCGGGGAGCTGTTTTTT. It codes for CASRDRDTGELFF.